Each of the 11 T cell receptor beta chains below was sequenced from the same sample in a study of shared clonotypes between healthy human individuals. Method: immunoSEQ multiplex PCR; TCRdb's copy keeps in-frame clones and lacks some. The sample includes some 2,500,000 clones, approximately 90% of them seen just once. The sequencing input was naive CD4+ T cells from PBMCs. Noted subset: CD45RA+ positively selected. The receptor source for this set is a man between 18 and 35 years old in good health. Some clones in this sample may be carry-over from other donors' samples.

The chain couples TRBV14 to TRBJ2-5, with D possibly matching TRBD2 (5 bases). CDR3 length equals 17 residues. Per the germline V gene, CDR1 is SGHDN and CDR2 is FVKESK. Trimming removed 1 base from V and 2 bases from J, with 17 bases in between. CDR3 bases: TGTGCCAGCAGCCAAGGATTCGTGACTACTATTCAAGAGACCCAGTACTTC. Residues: CASSQGFVTTIQETQYF.

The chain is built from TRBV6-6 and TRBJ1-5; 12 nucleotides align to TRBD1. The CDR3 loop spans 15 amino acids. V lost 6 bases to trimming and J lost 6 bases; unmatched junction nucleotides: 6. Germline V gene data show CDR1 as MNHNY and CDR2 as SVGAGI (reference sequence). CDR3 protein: CASRPRDRGLQPQHF. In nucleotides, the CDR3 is TGTGCCAGCAGGCCCCGGGACAGGGGGCTTCAGCCCCAGCATTTT.

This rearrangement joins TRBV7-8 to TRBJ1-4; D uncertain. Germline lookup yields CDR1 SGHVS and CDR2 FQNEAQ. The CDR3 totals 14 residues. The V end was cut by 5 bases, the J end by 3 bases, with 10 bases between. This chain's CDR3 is CASSHVGPNEKLFF. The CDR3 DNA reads TGTGCCAGCAGCCACGTCGGGCCTAATGAAAAACTGTTTTTT. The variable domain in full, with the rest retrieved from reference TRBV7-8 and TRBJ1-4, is GAGVSQSPRYKVAKRGQDVALRCDPISGHVSLFWYQQALGQGPEFLTYFQNEAQLDKSGLPSDRFFAERPEGSVSTLKIQRTQQEDSAVYLCASSHVGPNEKLFFGSGTQLSVL.

CDR3 sequence: CASSLVPRTAEAFF. The CDR3 coding sequence is TGCGCCAGCAGCTTGGTCCCCAGAACGGCTGAAGCTTTCTTT. This rearrangement joins TRBV5-1 to TRBJ1-1; D uncertain. V lost 0 bases to trimming and J lost 6 bases, with 12 bases between them. The CDR3 has 14 residues. Per the germline V gene, CDR1 is SGHRS and CDR2 is YFSETQ.

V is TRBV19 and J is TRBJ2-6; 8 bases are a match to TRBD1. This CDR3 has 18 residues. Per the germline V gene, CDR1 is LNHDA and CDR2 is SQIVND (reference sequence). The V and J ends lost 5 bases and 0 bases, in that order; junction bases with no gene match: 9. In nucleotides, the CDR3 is TGTGCCAGTAGTGTTCTGACAGGGGTTGGCTCTGGGGCCAACGTCCTGACTTTC. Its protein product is CASSVLTGVGSGANVLTF.

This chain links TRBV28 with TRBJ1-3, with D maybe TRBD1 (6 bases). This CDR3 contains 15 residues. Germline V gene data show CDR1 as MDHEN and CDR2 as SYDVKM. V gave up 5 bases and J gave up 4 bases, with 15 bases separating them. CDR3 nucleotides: TGTGCCAGCAGTGATCAGGGAACAGGGGGAAACACCATATATTTT. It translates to CASSDQGTGGNTIYF.

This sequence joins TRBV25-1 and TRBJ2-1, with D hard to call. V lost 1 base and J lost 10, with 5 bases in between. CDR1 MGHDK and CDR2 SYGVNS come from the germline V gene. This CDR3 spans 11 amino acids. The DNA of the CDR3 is TGTGCCAGCAGTGAATTAATCGAGCAGTTCTTC. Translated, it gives CASSELIEQFF.

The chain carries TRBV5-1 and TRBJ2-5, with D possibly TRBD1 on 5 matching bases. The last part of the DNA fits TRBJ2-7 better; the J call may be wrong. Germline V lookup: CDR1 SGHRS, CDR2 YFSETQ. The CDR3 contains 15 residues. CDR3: CASSSSGKVGVEQYF. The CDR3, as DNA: TGCGCCAGCAGCTCCTCAGGGAAGGTGGGCGTCGAGCAGTACTTC.

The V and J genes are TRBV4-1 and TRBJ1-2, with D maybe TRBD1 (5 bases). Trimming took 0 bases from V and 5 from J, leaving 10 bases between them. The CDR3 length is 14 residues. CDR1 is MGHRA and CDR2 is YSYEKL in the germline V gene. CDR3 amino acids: CASSQDRAKYGYTF. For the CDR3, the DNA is TGCGCCAGCAGCCAAGACAGGGCGAAGTATGGCTACACCTTC.

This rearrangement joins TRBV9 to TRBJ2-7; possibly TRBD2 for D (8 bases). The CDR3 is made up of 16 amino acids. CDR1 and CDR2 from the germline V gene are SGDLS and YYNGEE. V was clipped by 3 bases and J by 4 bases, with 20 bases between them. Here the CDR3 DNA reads TGTGCCAGCAGCGGACAGGGCAGCGGGAGCGAGTACGAGCAGTACTTC. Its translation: CASSGQGSGSEYEQYF.

The DNA of the CDR3 is TGTGCCAGCAGCCCTCTGAGCGTTGGAGAGACCGGGGAGCTGTTTTTT. It translates to CASSPLSVGETGELFF. The chain carries TRBV11-2 and TRBJ2-2; D gene uncertain. This CDR3 region has 16 residues. Germline CDR1 is SGHAT and CDR2 is FQNNGV. V was trimmed by 5 bases and J by 5 bases, leaving 18 bases between them.